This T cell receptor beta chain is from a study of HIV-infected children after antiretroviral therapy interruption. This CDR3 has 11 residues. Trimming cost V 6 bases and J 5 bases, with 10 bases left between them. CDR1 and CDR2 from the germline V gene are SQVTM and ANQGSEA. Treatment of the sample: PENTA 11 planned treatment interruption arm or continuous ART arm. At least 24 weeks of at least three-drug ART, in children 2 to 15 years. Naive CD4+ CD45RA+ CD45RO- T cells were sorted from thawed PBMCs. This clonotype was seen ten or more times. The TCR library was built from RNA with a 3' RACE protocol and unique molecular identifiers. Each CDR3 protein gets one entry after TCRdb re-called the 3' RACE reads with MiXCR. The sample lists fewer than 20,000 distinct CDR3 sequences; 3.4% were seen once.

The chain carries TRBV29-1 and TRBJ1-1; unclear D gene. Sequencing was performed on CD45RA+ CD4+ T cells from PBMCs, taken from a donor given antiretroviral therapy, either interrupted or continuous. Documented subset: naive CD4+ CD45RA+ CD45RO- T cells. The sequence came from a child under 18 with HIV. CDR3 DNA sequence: TGCAGCGTGGGAAGTCGAACTGAAGCTTTCTTT. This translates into CSVGSRTEAFF.